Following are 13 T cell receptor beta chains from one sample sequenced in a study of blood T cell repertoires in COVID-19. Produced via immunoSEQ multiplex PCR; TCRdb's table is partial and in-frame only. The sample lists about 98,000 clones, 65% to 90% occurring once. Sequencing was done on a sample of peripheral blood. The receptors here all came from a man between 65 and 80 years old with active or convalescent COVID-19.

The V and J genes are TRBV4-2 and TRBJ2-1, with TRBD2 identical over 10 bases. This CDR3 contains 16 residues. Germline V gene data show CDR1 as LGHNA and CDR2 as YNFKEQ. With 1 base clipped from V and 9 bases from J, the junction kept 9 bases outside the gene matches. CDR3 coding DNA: TGTGCCAGCAGCCAAGGGGCCAGCGGGGGGGCCATTGAGCAGTTCTTC. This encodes CASSQGASGGAIEQFF.

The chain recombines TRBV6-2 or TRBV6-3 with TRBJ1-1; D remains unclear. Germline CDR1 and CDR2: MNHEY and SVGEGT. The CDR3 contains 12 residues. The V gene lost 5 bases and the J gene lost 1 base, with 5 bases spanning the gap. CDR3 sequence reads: CASSPWNTEAFF. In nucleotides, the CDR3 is TGTGCCAGCAGTCCGTGGAACACTGAAGCTTTCTTT.

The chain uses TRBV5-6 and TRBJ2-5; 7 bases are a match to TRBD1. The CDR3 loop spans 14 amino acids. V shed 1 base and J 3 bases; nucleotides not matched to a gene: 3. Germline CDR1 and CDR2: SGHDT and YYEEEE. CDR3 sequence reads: CASSLITGEETQYF. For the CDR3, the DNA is TGTGCCAGCAGCTTGATAACAGGGGAAGAGACCCAGTACTTC.

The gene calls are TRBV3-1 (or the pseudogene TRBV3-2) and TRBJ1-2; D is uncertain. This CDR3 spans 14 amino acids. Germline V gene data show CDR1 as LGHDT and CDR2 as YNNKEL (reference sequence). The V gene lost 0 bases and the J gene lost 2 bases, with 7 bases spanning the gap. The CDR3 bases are TGTGCCAGCAGCCAAGAAGGCAGGAACTATGGCTACACCTTC. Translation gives CASSQEGRNYGYTF.

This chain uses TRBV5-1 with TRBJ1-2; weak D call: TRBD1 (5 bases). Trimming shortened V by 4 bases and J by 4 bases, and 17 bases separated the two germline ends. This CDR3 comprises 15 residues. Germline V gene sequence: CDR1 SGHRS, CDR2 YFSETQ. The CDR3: CASSPRGDNPYGYTF. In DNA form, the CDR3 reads TGCGCCAGCAGCCCCCGGGGGGATAACCCCTATGGCTACACCTTC.

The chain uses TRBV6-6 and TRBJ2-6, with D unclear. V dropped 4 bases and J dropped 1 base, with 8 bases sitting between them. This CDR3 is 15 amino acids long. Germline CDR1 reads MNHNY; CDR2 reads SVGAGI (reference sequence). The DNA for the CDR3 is TGTGCCAGCAGTTTGCTCGGTTCTGGGGCCAACGTCCTGACTTTC. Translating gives CASSLLGSGANVLTF.

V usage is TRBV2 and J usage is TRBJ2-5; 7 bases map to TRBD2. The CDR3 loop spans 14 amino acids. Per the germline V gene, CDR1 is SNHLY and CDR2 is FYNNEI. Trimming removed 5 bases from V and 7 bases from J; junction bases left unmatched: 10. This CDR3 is CASSTLRGEGTQYF. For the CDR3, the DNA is TGTGCCAGCAGTACTCTTCGCGGGGAGGGGACCCAGTACTTC.

The CDR3 reads CASSHGGTQEPYGYTF. The CDR3 nucleotides read TGTGCCAGCAGCCACGGGGGGACTCAGGAGCCCTATGGCTACACCTTC. This sequence joins TRBV6-6 and TRBJ1-2; tentatively, D is TRBD1 (5 bases). Germline V gene lookup returns CDR1 MNHNY and CDR2 SVGAGI (reference sequence). The length of the CDR3 is 16 residues. V lost 6 bases to trimming and J lost 4 bases, with 21 bases between them.

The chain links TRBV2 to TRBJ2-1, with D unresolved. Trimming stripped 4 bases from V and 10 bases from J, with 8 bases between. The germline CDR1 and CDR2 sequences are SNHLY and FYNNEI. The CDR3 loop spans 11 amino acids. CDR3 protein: CASSVNSEQFF. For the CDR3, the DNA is TGTGCCAGCAGTGTAAACAGCGAGCAGTTCTTC.

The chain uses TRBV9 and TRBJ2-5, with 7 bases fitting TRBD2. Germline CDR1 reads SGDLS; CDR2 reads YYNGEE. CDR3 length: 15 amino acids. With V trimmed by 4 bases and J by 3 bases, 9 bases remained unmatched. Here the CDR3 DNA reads TGTGCCAGCAGCTCGCGGGCGGGGGAAGAAGAGACCCAGTACTTC. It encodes CASSSRAGEEETQYF.

Here the CDR3 DNA reads TGTGCCAGCAGTTCCCCGCGGGGGTTTGTCGGGGAGCTGTTTTTT. Its protein is CASSSPRGFVGELFF. The V call is TRBV28, the J call TRBJ2-2; 7 bases map to TRBD2. CDR1 and CDR2 from the germline V gene are MDHEN and SYDVKM. The V gene end was trimmed by 4 bases and the J gene end by 7 bases; junction bases not matched to a gene: 9. The CDR3 runs to 15 residues. The full variable domain, in which reference TRBV28 and TRBJ2-2 provide the parts outside the CDR3, is DVKVTQSSRYLVKRTGEKVFLECVQDMDHENMFWYRQDPGLGLRLIYFSYDVKMKEKGDIPEGYSVSREKKERFSLILESASTNQTSMYLCASSSPRGFVGELFFGEGSRLTVL.

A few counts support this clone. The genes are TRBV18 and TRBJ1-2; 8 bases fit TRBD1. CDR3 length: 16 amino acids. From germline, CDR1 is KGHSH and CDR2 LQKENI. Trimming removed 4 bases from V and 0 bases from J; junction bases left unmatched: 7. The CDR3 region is CASSLRDRPTNYGYTF. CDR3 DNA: TGTGCCAGCTCACTACGGGACAGGCCTACTAACTATGGCTACACCTTC.

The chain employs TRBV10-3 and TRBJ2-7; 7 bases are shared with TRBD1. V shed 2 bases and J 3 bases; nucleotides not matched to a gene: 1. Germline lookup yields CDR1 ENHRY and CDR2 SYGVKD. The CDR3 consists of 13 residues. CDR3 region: CAISEGQVYEQYF. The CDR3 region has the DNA TGTGCCATCAGTGAGGGACAGGTCTACGAGCAGTACTTC.